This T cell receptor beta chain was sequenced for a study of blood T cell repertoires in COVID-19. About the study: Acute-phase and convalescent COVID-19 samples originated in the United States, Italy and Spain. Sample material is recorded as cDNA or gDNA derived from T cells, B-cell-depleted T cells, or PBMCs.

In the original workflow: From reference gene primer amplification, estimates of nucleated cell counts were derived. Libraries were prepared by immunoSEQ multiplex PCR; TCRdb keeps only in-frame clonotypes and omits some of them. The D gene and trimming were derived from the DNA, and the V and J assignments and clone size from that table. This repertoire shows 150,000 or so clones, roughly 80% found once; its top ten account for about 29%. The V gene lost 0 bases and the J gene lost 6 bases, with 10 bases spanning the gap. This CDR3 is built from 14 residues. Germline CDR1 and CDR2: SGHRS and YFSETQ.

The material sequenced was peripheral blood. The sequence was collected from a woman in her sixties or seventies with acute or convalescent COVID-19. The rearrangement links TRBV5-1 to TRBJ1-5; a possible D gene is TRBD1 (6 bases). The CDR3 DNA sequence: TGCGCCAGCAGCTTGGATCCAGGGGTTCAGCCCCAGCATTTT. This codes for CASSLDPGVQPQHF.